The 5 T cell receptor beta chains presented below share a single source sample, sequenced in a study of T cell repertoires in cytomegalovirus infection. TCRdb independently ran MiXCR on the reads; one entry per CDR3 protein. The sample holds about 890,000 distinct CDR3 sequences, around 31% seen once. These receptors' targets are unknown. The sample here was cultured CD8+ T cells from PBMCs, taken from culture after CMV antigen stimulation. The receptors come from a human donor in good health (CMV status not recorded). Some clones in this sample may be carry-over from other donors' samples.

The rearrangement links TRBV7-9 to TRBJ2-7; the match to TRBD2 covers 8 bases. The CDR3 runs to 13 residues. V trimming: 11 bases; J trimming: 1 base; junction bases outside the gene matches: 7. Germline V gives CDR1 SEHNR, CDR2 FQNEAQ (reference sequence). This chain's CDR3 is CAAGGGASYEQYF. CDR3 coding DNA: TGTGCCGCCGGGGGGGGGGCGTCCTACGAGCAGTACTTC.

The V and J genes are TRBV29-1 and TRBJ2-2; possible D gene TRBD2, 5 bases. V was clipped by 6 bases and J by 4 bases, with 12 bases between them. The CDR3 length is 13 residues. Germline V gene data show CDR1 as SQVTM and CDR2 as ANQGSEA. CDR3 in amino acids: CSVGYGITGELFF. Written as DNA, the CDR3 is TGCAGCGTGGGATACGGGATCACCGGGGAGCTGTTTTTT.

For the CDR3, the DNA is TGCGCCAGCAGCCAAGATAGGATTGATACGCAGTATTTT. This sequence encodes CASSQDRIDTQYF. V is TRBV4-3 and J is TRBJ2-3; unclear D gene. In germline, CDR1 is LGHNA, CDR2 YSLEER. The V gene lost 0 bases and the J gene lost 6 bases, with 7 bases spanning the gap. The CDR3 has 13 amino acids.

This rearrangement joins TRBV28 to TRBJ1-3; D not certain. Per the germline V gene, CDR1 is MDHEN and CDR2 is SYDVKM. The V gene lost 7 bases and the J gene lost 1 base, with 14 bases spanning the gap. The CDR3 sequence is 15 residues long. The CDR3 coding sequence is TGTGCCAGCACCCACGGACCTTCGTCTGGAAACACCATATATTTT. Its translation is CASTHGPSSGNTIYF.

The rearrangement joins TRBV19 to TRBJ2-4, with D maybe TRBD1 (5 bases). The CDR3 runs to 14 residues. Per the germline V gene, CDR1 is LNHDA and CDR2 is SQIVND (reference sequence). Trimming took off 4 bases at V and 1 base at J, with 8 bases between the two ends. Here the CDR3 reads CASSKGAAKNIQYF. Here the CDR3 DNA reads TGTGCCAGTAGTAAAGGGGCGGCCAAAAACATTCAGTACTTC. Drawing the rest from reference TRBV19 and TRBJ2-4, the complete variable domain is DGGITQSPKYLFRKEGQNVTLSCEQNLNHDAMYWYRQDPGQGLRLIYYSQIVNDFQKGDIAEGYSVSREKKESFPLTVTSAQKNPTAFYLCASSKGAAKNIQYFGAGTRLSVL.